This T cell receptor (beta chain) was recorded in a study of follicular helper T cells after annual influenza vaccination. Produced via immunoSEQ multiplex PCR; TCRdb's table is partial and in-frame only. This sample has under 15,000 clones; around four fifths occur once, and the top ten carry 0.45%. Time point here: 2014-2015 season, pre-vaccination. Germline V CDR1 and CDR2: SNHLY, FYNNEI. CDR3 size: 15 residues. With V trimmed by 5 bases and J by 7 bases, 8 bases remained unmatched. The chain uses TRBV2 and TRBJ2-1; 10 positions agree with TRBD2. Material: CXCR5- memory CD4+ T cells sorted from blood, obtained on the day of influenza vaccination. The source is an adult who received the influenza vaccine. Written as DNA, the CDR3 is TGTGCCAGCAGTAGCGGGGGGGCGAAAAAGAATGAGCAGTTCTTC. It yields the protein CASSSGGAKKNEQFF.